The rows below give T cell receptor beta chains drawn from one sample of a study of blood T cell repertoires in COVID-19. Profiled with immunoSEQ multiplex PCR; TCRdb holds only in-frame clones, not every one. The sample lists 150,000 or so clones; around four fifths were seen once. Sequenced sample: PBMCs or T cells enriched from blood (not recorded which). The receptors originated from a woman in her 50s who had recovered from COVID-19. CDR3s include the opening cysteine and the closing phenylalanine or tryptophan. The D gene is left open where the match is weak. The listing skips clone size in some rows; elsewhere it reads once, few, many or a size class.

J gene: TRBJ1-2; V gene: TRBV9; D gene: .; clone size: .; CDR3 DNA: TGTGCCAGCAGCGTAGCAGGGAACTATGGCTACACCTTC; CDR3 protein: CASSVAGNYGYTF
J gene: TRBJ1-5; V gene: TRBV7-2; D gene: TRBD1; clone size: once; CDR3 DNA: TGTGCCAGCAGCTCCGGGACAGGGGGCAATCAGCCCCAGCATTTT; CDR3 protein: CASSSGTGGNQPQHF
J gene: TRBJ1-1; V gene: TRBV7-2; D gene: TRBD1; clone size: few; CDR3 DNA: TGTGCCAGCAGCCTTCGACAGGGTGGTGAAGCTTTCTTT; CDR3 protein: CASSLRQGGEAFF
J gene: TRBJ1-4; V gene: TRBV7-9; D gene: .; clone size: .; CDR3 DNA: TGTGCCAGCAGCTTAGAGGTATCGCGGGCGGATGAAAAACTGTTTTTT; CDR3 protein: CASSLEVSRADEKLFF
J gene: TRBJ2-3; V gene: TRBV9; D gene: TRBD2; clone size: .; CDR3 DNA: TGTGCCAGCAGCTTAGCGGCGGGGGGGCCCACAGATACGCAGTATTTT; CDR3 protein: CASSLAAGGPTDTQYF
J gene: TRBJ2-7; V gene: TRBV11-3; D gene: .; clone size: .; CDR3 DNA: TGTGCCAGCAGCTTGACTTACCCGGACGAGCAGTACTTC; CDR3 protein: CASSLTYPDEQYF
J gene: TRBJ2-5; V gene: TRBV10-3; D gene: TRBD1; clone size: .; CDR3 DNA: TGTGCCACCAGCCAGGGGGTGGTGGGGGAGACCCAGTACTTC; CDR3 protein: CATSQGVVGETQYF
J gene: TRBJ1-2; V gene: TRBV2; D gene: TRBD1; clone size: .; CDR3 DNA: TGTGCCAGCGGGGAACAGGGGGCGCAGGGCTACACCTTC; CDR3 protein: CASGEQGAQGYTF
J gene: TRBJ2-7; V gene: TRBV27; D gene: TRBD2; clone size: .; CDR3 DNA: TGTGCCAGCAGTTTAACTCGACTAGCGGGAGGGACGTACGAGCAGTACTTC; CDR3 protein: CASSLTRLAGGTYEQYF
J gene: TRBJ2-7; V gene: TRBV13; D gene: TRBD2; clone size: .; CDR3 DNA: TGTGCCAGCAGAGTAGCGGGAGGGCCTGGTCGGGAGCAGTACTTC; CDR3 protein: CASRVAGGPGREQYF
J gene: TRBJ1-1; V gene: TRBV5-6; D gene: .; clone size: .; CDR3 DNA: TGTGCCAGCAGCAGCGGTGGAGGACAAGCTTTCTTT; CDR3 protein: CASSSGGGQAFF
J gene: TRBJ1-6; V gene: TRBV9; D gene: .; clone size: .; CDR3 DNA: TGTGCCAGCAGCGTAGCCAGGGGATCACCCCTCCACTTT; CDR3 protein: CASSVARGSPLHF
J gene: TRBJ1-4; V gene: TRBV18; D gene: .; clone size: .; CDR3 DNA: TGTGCCAGCTCACCAGGGAGGGAAAAACTGTTTTTT; CDR3 protein: CASSPGREKLFF
J gene: TRBJ1-6; V gene: TRBV2; D gene: .; clone size: .; CDR3 DNA: TGTGCCAGCAGTGAACTGGCGGTGTTCCATTCACCCCTCCACTTT; CDR3 protein: CASSELAVFHSPLHF
J gene: TRBJ1-2; V gene: TRBV11-2; D gene: .; clone size: .; CDR3 DNA: TGTGCCAGCAGTTCCCTCAGGGAGGGGCCCGGCTACACCTTC; CDR3 protein: CASSSLREGPGYTF
J gene: TRBJ2-5; V gene: TRBV7-2; D gene: .; clone size: .; CDR3 DNA: TGTGCCAGCAGCTTAGCGTACGGAGAGACCCAGTACTTC; CDR3 protein: CASSLAYGETQYF
J gene: TRBJ1-5; V gene: TRBV10-1; D gene: TRBD1; clone size: .; CDR3 DNA: TGCGCCAGCTGGTTCAGAGCAGGGGGCAGCGGTCAGCCCCAGCATTTT; CDR3 protein: CASWFRAGGSGQPQHF
J gene: TRBJ1-2; V gene: TRBV5-8; D gene: .; clone size: .; CDR3 DNA: TGTGCCAGCAGCTTGGGACGGGACTATGGCTACACCTTC; CDR3 protein: CASSLGRDYGYTF
J gene: TRBJ2-1; V gene: TRBV19; D gene: TRBD2; clone size: .; CDR3 DNA: TGTGCCAGTAGTGTAGCCTGGGGCGGGAGATTGTACAATGAGCAGTTCTTC; CDR3 protein: CASSVAWGGRLYNEQFF
J gene: TRBJ2-6; V gene: TRBV6-5; D gene: TRBD1; clone size: .; CDR3 DNA: TGTGCCAGCAGCCCCGACAGGGGTGCCAACGTCCTGACTTTC; CDR3 protein: CASSPDRGANVLTF
J gene: TRBJ1-1; V gene: TRBV18; D gene: TRBD1; clone size: .; CDR3 DNA: TGTGCCAGCTCACGAGATACAGGGGGCGGCACTGAAGCTTTCTTT; CDR3 protein: CASSRDTGGGTEAFF
J gene: TRBJ2-1; V gene: TRBV4-2; D gene: TRBD1; clone size: .; CDR3 DNA: TGTGCCAGCAGCCAAGACGGGACAGGGAGGTACAATGAGCAGTTCTTC; CDR3 protein: CASSQDGTGRYNEQFF
J gene: TRBJ2-1; V gene: TRBV7-2; D gene: TRBD2; clone size: .; CDR3 DNA: TGTGCCAGCAGCTCGAAAACTAGCGCCTACAATGAGCAGTTCTTC; CDR3 protein: CASSSKTSAYNEQFF
J gene: TRBJ1-1; V gene: TRBV10-2; D gene: .; clone size: few; CDR3 DNA: TGCGCCACCCACCACCCTCCTCGGGGATTAAACACTGAAGCTTTCTTT; CDR3 protein: CATHHPPRGLNTEAFF
J gene: TRBJ2-3; V gene: TRBV21-1; D gene: .; clone size: .; CDR3 DNA: TGTGCCAGGGTGATGGGTGGGCTCTCCACAGATACGCAGTATTTT; CDR3 protein: CARVMGGLSTDTQYF
J gene: TRBJ2-1; V gene: TRBV28; D gene: .; clone size: .; CDR3 DNA: TGTGCCAGCAGCCCCTCCGGGACTCCAGGGGAGCAGTTCTTC; CDR3 protein: CASSPSGTPGEQFF
J gene: TRBJ2-5; V gene: TRBV7-8; D gene: TRBD2; clone size: .; CDR3 DNA: TGTGCCAGCAGCTTACTACCGGGACTAGCGAAAGAGACCCAGTACTTC; CDR3 protein: CASSLLPGLAKETQYF
J gene: TRBJ2-5; V gene: TRBV19; D gene: TRBD2; clone size: .; CDR3 DNA: TGTGCCAGTTCACGGGGGGGCCTGTCGATAGGAGAGACCCAGTACTTC; CDR3 protein: CASSRGGLSIGETQYF
J gene: TRBJ2-2; V gene: TRBV6-6; D gene: .; clone size: .; CDR3 DNA: TGTGCCAGCAGCCCACTAGCCCTTTCCAACACCGGGGAGCTGTTTTTT; CDR3 protein: CASSPLALSNTGELFF
J gene: TRBJ1-3; V gene: TRBV6-6; D gene: TRBD1; clone size: .; CDR3 DNA: TGTGCCAGCAGTCAGTCCCGACAGGGTGGAAACACCATATATTTT; CDR3 protein: CASSQSRQGGNTIYF
J gene: TRBJ1-2; V gene: TRBV5-5; D gene: TRBD1; clone size: .; CDR3 DNA: TGTGCCAGCAGCTTTCCCGGACAGGGCGTCAATGATGGCTACACCTTC; CDR3 protein: CASSFPGQGVNDGYTF
J gene: TRBJ1-2; V gene: TRBV19; D gene: TRBD1; clone size: .; CDR3 DNA: TGTGCCAGTAGATATTGGACAGGAGCTAACTATGGCTACACCTTC; CDR3 protein: CASRYWTGANYGYTF
J gene: TRBJ1-5; V gene: TRBV7-2; D gene: TRBD1; clone size: .; CDR3 DNA: TGTGCCAGCAGCTTGACAGGGGATCAGCCCCAGCATTTT; CDR3 protein: CASSLTGDQPQHF
J gene: TRBJ1-5; V gene: TRBV5-1; D gene: .; clone size: .; CDR3 DNA: TGCGCCAGCAGCTCTGGACAGCCCAATCAGCCCCAGCATTTT; CDR3 protein: CASSSGQPNQPQHF
J gene: TRBJ1-4; V gene: TRBV11-2; D gene: .; clone size: once; CDR3 DNA: TGTGCCAGCAGCTTAGGCCCAGGGCGTAATGAAAAACTGTTTTTT; CDR3 protein: CASSLGPGRNEKLFF
J gene: TRBJ1-6; V gene: TRBV10-2; D gene: TRBD1; clone size: .; CDR3 DNA: TGCGCCAGCAGTGAGTCCGGGACAGGATATTCACCCCTCCACTTT; CDR3 protein: CASSESGTGYSPLHF